A single T cell receptor (beta chain) is shown here with its context. Antigen unknown. TCRdb re-called the 5' RACE reads with MiXCR, one entry per CDR3 protein. This sample has roughly 350,000 distinct CDR3 sequences, with 9% found just once. Germline CDR1 is SNHLY and CDR2 is FYNNEI. Deletions cut 10 bases from V and 0 bases from J, with 10 bases between. There are 12 residues in the CDR3. These data come from a study of identical twins. Points from the study as a whole: Memory repertoires lacked the insertion deficit that abundant cord blood beta clonotypes showed.

The rearrangement links TRBV2 to TRBJ2-7; perhaps TRBD1 as D (6 bases). The sample comprised naive T cells sorted from blood. The source is a woman aged 45 to 65 in good health. CDR3 DNA: TGTGCCACGGGGACAAGCTCCTACGAGCAGTACTTC. Amino acids: CATGTSSYEQYF.